This TCR beta chain is drawn from a study of CD8 T cells in Susac syndrome. CDR3 length: 15 amino acids. Germline V gene data show CDR1 as DFQATT and CDR2 as SNEGSKA (reference sequence). Trimming took 3 bases from V and 3 from J; bases not matched to a gene: 6. A quantity of about 0.5 to 1 ug RNA underwent reverse transcription using random hexamers. TCRdb redid the calling of the immunoSEQ multiplex PCR reads with MiXCR, one entry per CDR3 protein. This table has tens of thousands of distinct CDR3 sequences, just under 95% appearing once. Sequenced input: CD8+ T cells from PBMCs. The chain has TRBV20-1 and TRBJ2-3; 10 positions agree with TRBD1. This receptor was taken from a human donor with multiple sclerosis. The CDR3 coding sequence is TGCAGTGCTAGGGCCGGGACAGGGGTTACAGATACGCAGTATTTT. It codes for CSARAGTGVTDTQYF.